This TCR beta chain comes out of a study of OX40 agonist ivuxolimab in advanced cancers. On the study more broadly: Dosing consisted of intravenous ivuxolimab at 0.01 to 10 mg/kg every 2 weeks. Hepatocellular carcinoma, melanoma, renal cell or head and neck cancer affected the dose-escalation patients.

Data came from immunoSEQ multiplex PCR; TCRdb stores just in-frame clones and leaves some out. Of about 22,000 clones listed, roughly 90% are singletons. Trimming took off 8 bases at V and 0 bases at J, with 18 bases between the two ends. CDR3 length: 15 amino acids. J is TRBJ2-7 and V is TRBV5-3; D ambiguous. TRBV5-3 carries the ORF label, with uncertain function. Sequencing used CD4+ or CD8+ T cells sorted from blood, obtained in a trial of the OX40 agonist ivuxolimab. The sequence was collected from an adult with an advanced solid tumor such as melanoma, head and neck, liver or kidney cancer. The CDR3 region is CASNNLIELSYEQYF. The CDR3 nucleotides are TGTGCCAGCAACAATCTTATTGAGCTCTCCTACGAGCAGTACTTC.